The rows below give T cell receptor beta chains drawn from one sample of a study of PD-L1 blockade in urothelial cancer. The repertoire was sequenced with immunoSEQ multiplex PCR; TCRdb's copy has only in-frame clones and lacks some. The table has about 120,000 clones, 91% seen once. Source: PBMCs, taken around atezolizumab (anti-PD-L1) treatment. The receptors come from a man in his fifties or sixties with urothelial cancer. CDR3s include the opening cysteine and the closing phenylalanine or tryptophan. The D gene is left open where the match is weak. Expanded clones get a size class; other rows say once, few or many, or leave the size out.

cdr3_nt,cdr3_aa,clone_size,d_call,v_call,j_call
TGTGCCAGCAGTGAAGGAGGACAGCGCTACGAGCAGTACTTC,CASSEGGQRYEQYF,NA,NA,TRBV6-1,TRBJ2-7
TGTGCCAGCAGCTTAGCAGACAGGGCGGCCTACGAGCAGTACTTC,CASSLADRAAYEQYF,NA,TRBD1,TRBV9,TRBJ2-7
TGTGCCAGCAGCTTGGTTTCCCCCGGCGGAGAGACCCAGTACTTC,CASSLVSPGGETQYF,NA,NA,TRBV5-6,TRBJ2-5
TGTGCCAGCAGTTTATCAGCAGGTCAAGAGACCCAGTACTTC,CASSLSAGQETQYF,NA,NA,TRBV28,TRBJ2-5
TGCGCCAGCAGTGGCGTCGCCTCAGCGACGAACACCGGGGAGCTGTTTTTT,CASSGVASATNTGELFF,NA,NA,TRBV10-1,TRBJ2-2
TGTGCCAGCAGCTCGGACATCGCCTACGAGCAGTACTTC,CASSSDIAYEQYF,once,NA,TRBV7-8,TRBJ2-7
TGTGCCTGGAGTGGGGGCCTGGATCAGCCCCAGCATTTT,CAWSGGLDQPQHF,NA,NA,TRBV30,TRBJ1-5
TGTGCCAGCAGCCCCGGACAGGGTCGGAATGAGCAGTTCTTC,CASSPGQGRNEQFF,NA,TRBD1,TRBV7-3,TRBJ2-1
TGTGCCAGCAGCAGGACAAAAGAGACCCAGTACTTC,CASSRTKETQYF,NA,NA,TRBV5-4,TRBJ2-5
TGTGCCAGCAGCCCTTCGGACAGGGAAGAAAAACTGTTTTTT,CASSPSDREEKLFF,once,TRBD1,TRBV4-2,TRBJ1-4
TGTGCCAGCAGCCAGGGACTTGTCAGCAATCAGCCCCAGCATTTT,CASSQGLVSNQPQHF,NA,NA,TRBV4-2,TRBJ1-5
TGCGCCAGCAGCCAAGAGAGCGGGGGGCGTGAGACCCAGTACTTC,CASSQESGGRETQYF,NA,TRBD2,TRBV4-1,TRBJ2-5
TGTGCCAGCCGACCGGGGACAGCGCACTATGGCTACACCTTC,CASRPGTAHYGYTF,NA,TRBD1,TRBV6-5,TRBJ1-2
TGCGCCAGCAGCTTGGTGAGGGGGCGCCAAGATACGCAGTATTTT,CASSLVRGRQDTQYF,NA,TRBD1,TRBV5-1,TRBJ2-3
TGTGCCAGCAGTTACGGACTAGCGGGAGACGAGCAGTACTTC,CASSYGLAGDEQYF,NA,TRBD2,TRBV2,TRBJ2-7
TGTGCCAGTAGCGTTACAGGGGCAGGTCAGCCCCAGCATTTT,CASSVTGAGQPQHF,NA,TRBD1,TRBV19,TRBJ1-5
TGTGCCAGCAGCTCCGACAGCCTATCATACTCCTACGAGCAGTACTTC,CASSSDSLSYSYEQYF,NA,NA,TRBV5-4,TRBJ2-7
TGTGCCTGGAATCCGGGACAGGGTGAAAAACTGTTTTTT,CAWNPGQGEKLFF,NA,TRBD1,TRBV30,TRBJ1-4
TGTGCCAGCAGTGAATTGACTTCCGAGCAGTACTTC,CASSELTSEQYF,NA,NA,TRBV2,TRBJ2-7
TGTGCCAGCAGCTTAGGGGCGGGGGGGTTCCCCTACGAGCAGTACTTC,CASSLGAGGFPYEQYF,NA,TRBD2,TRBV7-2,TRBJ2-7
TGTGCCAGCAAGTCTCCTCTGGTCAACGAGCAGTACTTC,CASKSPLVNEQYF,NA,NA,TRBV6-1,TRBJ2-7
TGTGCCAGCAACCCAGCGGGGGGGGGCCTCCTAAAAGAGACCCAGTACTTC,CASNPAGGGLLKETQYF,NA,TRBD2,TRBV5-6,TRBJ2-5
TGTGCCAGCGGGGCCACCTCAGGCACAGATACGCAGTATTTT,CASGATSGTDTQYF,NA,NA,TRBV7-3,TRBJ2-3
TGTGCCACCAGCGAGGACAGCCACAGCTCCTACAATGAGCAGTTCTTC,CATSEDSHSSYNEQFF,NA,NA,TRBV15,TRBJ2-1
TGCAGTGCCGAGGCGGAGACCCAGTACTTC,CSAEAETQYF,NA,NA,TRBV20-1,TRBJ2-5
TGTGCCAGCAGCCTGGGAGGTGTCACCGGGGAGCTGTTTTTT,CASSLGGVTGELFF,NA,NA,TRBV7-9,TRBJ2-2
TGTGCCAGCAGTGAAACCGGGTCAACACTCGAGCAGTACTTC,CASSETGSTLEQYF,NA,NA,TRBV25-1,TRBJ2-7
TGTGCCAGCTCACCAACAGGGGGCCGCACAGATACGCAGTATTTT,CASSPTGGRTDTQYF,NA,TRBD1,TRBV18,TRBJ2-3
TGTGCCAGCAGCTCCCAGGCCTACGAGCAGTACTTC,CASSSQAYEQYF,NA,NA,TRBV7-2,TRBJ2-7
TGTGCCAGCAGTTTAGGCTTACCCCTCAATCAGCCCCAGCATTTT,CASSLGLPLNQPQHF,NA,NA,TRBV28,TRBJ1-5
TGTGCCAGCAGCCTTCCGGGACTGTCCTACGAGCAGTACTTC,CASSLPGLSYEQYF,NA,NA,TRBV7-9,TRBJ2-7
TGCGCCAGCAGCCAAGTGGGGCATACGAACGCTGAAGCTTTCTTT,CASSQVGHTNAEAFF,NA,NA,TRBV4-1,TRBJ1-1
TGTGCCAGCAGCTTGGGAGACGCATACAATGAGCAGTTCTTC,CASSLGDAYNEQFF,NA,NA,TRBV7-3,TRBJ2-1
TGTGCCAGATCGGACTCAACAGACACAGATACGCAGTATTTT,CARSDSTDTDTQYF,NA,NA,TRBV7-9,TRBJ2-3
TGTGCCAGCAGTCCGCGATTGGCGGGGCAATACAATGAGCAGTTCTTC,CASSPRLAGQYNEQFF,NA,NA,TRBV27,TRBJ2-1
TGTGCCAGCTCACGCTCGGGACAGGGAAGTCCCTACAATGAGCAGTTCTTC,CASSRSGQGSPYNEQFF,NA,TRBD1,TRBV18,TRBJ2-1
TGTGCCAGCAGCGTGTCAGGGGGCACAGATACGCAGTATTTT,CASSVSGGTDTQYF,NA,NA,TRBV9,TRBJ2-3
TGTGCCAGCACAAAGAGACAGGGCACTACTCACAATGAGCAGTTCTTC,CASTKRQGTTHNEQFF,once,TRBD1,TRBV18,TRBJ2-1
TGCGCCAGCAGCTTGGAATCGGGGGGCGGTGAAAAACTGTTTTTT,CASSLESGGGEKLFF,NA,NA,TRBV5-1,TRBJ1-4
TGTGCCAGCTCCATAAAATCCGGACAGCCTCCTAGCACTGAAGCTTTCTTT,CASSIKSGQPPSTEAFF,NA,NA,TRBV18,TRBJ1-1
TGCGCCAGCAGCCAAGTTGGGCAGGGGGTAGTAGATACGCAGTATTTT,CASSQVGQGVVDTQYF,NA,TRBD1,TRBV4-1,TRBJ2-3
TGTGCCAGTAGTATAGACTCCCTAGCGGGGGGTACAGATACGCAGTATTTT,CASSIDSLAGGTDTQYF,NA,TRBD2,TRBV19,TRBJ2-3